This T cell receptor beta chain was sequenced for a study of T cells in women clearing cervical HPV infection. Overall study context: Donors had HPV16-related CIN3 or worse; 2 had invasive cancer. No precancer developed; the control's incident HPV16 infection cleared within 12 months.

Notes on this clone: The read terminates 3 residues ahead of where the CDR3 ends, so the germline J gene completes it.

This CDR3 spans 16 amino acids. Germline V gene lookup returns CDR1 LGHNA and CDR2 YNFKEQ. J gave up 3 bases and V 0 bases, and 2 bases lay outside the gene matches. Produced via immunoSEQ multiplex PCR; TCRdb's table is partial and in-frame only. The sample has 48,000 or so clones, and its top ten clones hold around 1.5%. The J gene is TRBJ1-5, the V gene TRBV4-2; TRBD1 matches 10 bases. The source material was blood buffy coat. The source is a woman between 18 and 75 years old with a cervical HPV16 infection that either progressed to CIN3+ or cleared (not recorded which). The CDR3 DNA, read in part, is TGTGCCAGCAGCCAAGAGGACAGGGGGATCAATCAGCCC. Translating it yields CASSQEDRGINQP. The CDR3 in its entirety is CASSQEDRGINQPQHF.